The present T cell receptor beta chain was sequenced within a study of cytomegalovirus exposure and HLA in healthy donors. With regard to this clone: What it recognizes is unknown.

The PCR used 60 Vbeta and 13 Jbeta primers. The repertoire was sequenced with immunoSEQ multiplex PCR; TCRdb's copy has only in-frame clones and lacks some. The top ten clones hold more than 10% of a sample with 46,000 or so clones, under 70% of them seen once. Findings and caveats of the study: Most observed TCR sequences were rare, whereas some public TCRs were detected in many donors.

CDR1 GTSNPN and CDR2 SVGIG come from the germline V gene (reference sequence). Trimming shortened V by 4 bases and J by 1 base, and 10 bases separated the two germline ends. This CDR3 spans 13 amino acids. This TCR was recovered from a man aged 55 to 70 in good health and CMV-seropositive. The genes are TRBV30 and TRBJ1-1; D possibly corresponds to TRBD1 (5 bases). Sequencing used PBMCs. The CDR3 nucleotides read TGTGCCTGGACCAACAGGAGGAACACTGAAGCTTTCTTT. It is translated as CAWTNRRNTEAFF.